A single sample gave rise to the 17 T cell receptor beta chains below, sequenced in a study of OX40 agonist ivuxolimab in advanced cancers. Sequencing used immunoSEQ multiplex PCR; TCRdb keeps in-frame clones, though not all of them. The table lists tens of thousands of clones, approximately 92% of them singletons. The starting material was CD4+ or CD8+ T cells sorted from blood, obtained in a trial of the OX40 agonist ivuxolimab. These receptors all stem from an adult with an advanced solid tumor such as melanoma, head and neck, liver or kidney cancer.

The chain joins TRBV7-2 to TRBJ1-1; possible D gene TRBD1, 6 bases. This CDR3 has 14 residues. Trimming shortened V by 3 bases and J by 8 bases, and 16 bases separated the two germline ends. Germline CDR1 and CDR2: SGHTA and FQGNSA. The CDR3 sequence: CASSFLPGQTEAFF. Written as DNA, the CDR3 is TGTGCCAGCAGCTTTCTACCGGGACAAACCGAAGCTTTCTTT.

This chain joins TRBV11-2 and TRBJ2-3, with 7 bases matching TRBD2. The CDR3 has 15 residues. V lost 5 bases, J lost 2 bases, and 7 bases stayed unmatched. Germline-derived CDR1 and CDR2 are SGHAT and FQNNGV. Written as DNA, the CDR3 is TGTGCCAGCAGCCTATGGACTAGATCCACAGATACGCAGTATTTT. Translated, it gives CASSLWTRSTDTQYF.

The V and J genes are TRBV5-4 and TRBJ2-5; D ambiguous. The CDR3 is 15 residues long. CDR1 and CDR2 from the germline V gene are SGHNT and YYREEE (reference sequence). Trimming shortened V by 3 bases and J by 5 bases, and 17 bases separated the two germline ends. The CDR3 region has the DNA TGTGCCAGCAGCTCCCCCGGCAGATCGACCGAGACCCAGTACTTC. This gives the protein CASSSPGRSTETQYF.

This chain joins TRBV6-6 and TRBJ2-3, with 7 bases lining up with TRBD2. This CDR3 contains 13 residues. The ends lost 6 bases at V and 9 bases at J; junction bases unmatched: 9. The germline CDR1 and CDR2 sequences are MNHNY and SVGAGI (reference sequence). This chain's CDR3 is CASRGLGGRTQYF. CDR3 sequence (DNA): TGTGCCAGCAGGGGTCTGGGCGGGAGAACGCAGTATTTT.

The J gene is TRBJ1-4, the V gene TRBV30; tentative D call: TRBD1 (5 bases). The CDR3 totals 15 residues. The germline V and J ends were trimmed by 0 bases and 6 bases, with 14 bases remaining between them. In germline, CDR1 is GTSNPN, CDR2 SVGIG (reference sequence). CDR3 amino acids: CAWSVLRAGDEKLFF. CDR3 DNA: TGTGCCTGGAGTGTACTTAGGGCGGGGGATGAAAAACTGTTTTTT. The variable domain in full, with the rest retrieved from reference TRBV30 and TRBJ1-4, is SQTIHQWPATLVQPVGSPLSLECTVEGTSNPNLYWYRQAAGRGLQLLFYSVGIGQISSEVPQNLSASRPQDRQFILSSKKLLLSDSGFYLCAWSVLRAGDEKLFFGSGTQLSVL.

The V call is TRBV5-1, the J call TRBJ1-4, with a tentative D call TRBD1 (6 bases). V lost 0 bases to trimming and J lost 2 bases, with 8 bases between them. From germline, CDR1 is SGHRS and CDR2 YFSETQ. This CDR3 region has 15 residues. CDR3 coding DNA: TGCGCCAGCAGCTTGGGCAGGGGCACTAATGAAAAACTGTTTTTT. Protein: CASSLGRGTNEKLFF.

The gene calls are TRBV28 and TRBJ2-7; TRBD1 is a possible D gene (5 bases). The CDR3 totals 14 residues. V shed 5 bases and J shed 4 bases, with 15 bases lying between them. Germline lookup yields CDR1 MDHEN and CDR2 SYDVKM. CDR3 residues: CASSPVGQTYEQYF. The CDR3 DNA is TGTGCCAGCAGTCCCGTGGGGCAGACATACGAGCAGTACTTC. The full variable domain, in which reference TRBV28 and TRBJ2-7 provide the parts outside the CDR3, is DVKVTQSSRYLVKRTGEKVFLECVQDMDHENMFWYRQDPGLGLRLIYFSYDVKMKEKGDIPEGYSVSREKKERFSLILESASTNQTSMYLCASSPVGQTYEQYFGPGTRLTVT.

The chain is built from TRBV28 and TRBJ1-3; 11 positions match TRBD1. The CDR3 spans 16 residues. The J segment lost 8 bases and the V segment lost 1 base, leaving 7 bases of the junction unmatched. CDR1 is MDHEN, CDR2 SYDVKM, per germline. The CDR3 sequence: CASSLYRTGGAYTIYF. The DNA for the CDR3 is TGTGCCAGCAGTTTATACCGGACAGGGGGCGCGTACACCATATATTTT.

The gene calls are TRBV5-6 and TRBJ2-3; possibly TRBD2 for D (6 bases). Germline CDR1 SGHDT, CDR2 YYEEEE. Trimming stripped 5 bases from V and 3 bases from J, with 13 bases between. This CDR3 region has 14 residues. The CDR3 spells CASRRGRGTDTQYF. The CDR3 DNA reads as TGTGCCAGCAGACGGGGACGGGGGACAGATACGCAGTATTTT.

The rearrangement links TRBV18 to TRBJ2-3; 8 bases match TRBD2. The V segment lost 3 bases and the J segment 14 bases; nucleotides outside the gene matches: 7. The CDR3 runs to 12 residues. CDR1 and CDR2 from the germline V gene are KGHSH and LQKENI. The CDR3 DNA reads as TGTGCCAGCTCACCCCCTCAGCGGGAGTCGTATTTT. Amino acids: CASSPPQRESYF.

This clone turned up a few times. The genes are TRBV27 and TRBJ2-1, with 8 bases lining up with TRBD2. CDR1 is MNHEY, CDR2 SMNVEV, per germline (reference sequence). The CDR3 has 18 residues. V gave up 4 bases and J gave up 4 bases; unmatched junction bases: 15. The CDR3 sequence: CASSSLTSARTLYNEQFF. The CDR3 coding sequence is TGTGCCAGCAGTTCCCTGACTAGCGCAAGAACCCTATACAATGAGCAGTTCTTC.

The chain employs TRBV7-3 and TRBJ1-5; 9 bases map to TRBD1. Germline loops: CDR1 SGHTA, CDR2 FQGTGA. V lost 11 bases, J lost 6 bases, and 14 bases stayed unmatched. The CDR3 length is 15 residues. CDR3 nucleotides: TGTGCCGGAGGAATGACAGGGGGTTTGGGTCAGCCCCAGCATTTT. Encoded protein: CAGGMTGGLGQPQHF. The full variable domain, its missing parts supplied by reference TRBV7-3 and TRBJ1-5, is GAGVSQTPSNKVTEKGKYVELRCDPISGHTALYWYRQSLGQGPEFLIYFQGTGAADDSGLPNDRFFAVRPEGSVSTLKIQRTERGDSAVYLCAGGMTGGLGQPQHFGDGTRLSIL.

CDR3 bases: TGTGCCAGCAGCTTATTTGGCGGGCAGGCAGCCGAAAAACTGTTTTTT. Protein: CASSLFGGQAAEKLFF. The chain recombines TRBV7-2 with TRBJ1-4; D is ambiguous. V shed 2 bases and J shed 8 bases, with 18 bases lying between them. The germline V gene has CDR1 SGHTA and CDR2 FQGNSA. The CDR3 length is 16 residues.

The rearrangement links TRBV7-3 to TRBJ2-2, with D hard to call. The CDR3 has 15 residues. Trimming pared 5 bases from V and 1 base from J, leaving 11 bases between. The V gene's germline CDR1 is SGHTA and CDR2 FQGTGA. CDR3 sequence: CASSRSSLNTGELFF. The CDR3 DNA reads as TGTGCCAGCAGCCGATCGTCATTGAACACCGGGGAGCTGTTTTTT.

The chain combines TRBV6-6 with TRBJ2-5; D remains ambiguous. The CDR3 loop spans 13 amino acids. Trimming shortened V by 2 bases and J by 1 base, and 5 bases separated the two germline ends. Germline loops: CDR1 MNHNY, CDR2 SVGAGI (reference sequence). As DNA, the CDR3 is TGTGCCAGCAGTTACCGGGCCCAAGAGACCCAGTACTTC. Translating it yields CASSYRAQETQYF.

CDR3 DNA sequence: TGTGCCATCAGTGTTAGTTCCGGGACACACGGCGAGCAGTACTTC. It yields the protein CAISVSSGTHGEQYF. The chain links TRBV10-3 to TRBJ2-7, with TRBD1 as a possible D gene (6 bases). Germline CDR1 reads ENHRY; CDR2 reads SYGVKD. The CDR3 length is 15 residues. V was shortened by 4 bases and J by 6 bases, with 19 bases between the two germline ends.

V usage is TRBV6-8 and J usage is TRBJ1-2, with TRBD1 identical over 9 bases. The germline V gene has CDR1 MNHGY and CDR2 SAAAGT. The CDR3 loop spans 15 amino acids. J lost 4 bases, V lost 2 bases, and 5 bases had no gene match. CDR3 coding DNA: TGTGCCAGCAGTTACGAAGGACAGGGGATCTATGGCTACACCTTC. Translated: CASSYEGQGIYGYTF.